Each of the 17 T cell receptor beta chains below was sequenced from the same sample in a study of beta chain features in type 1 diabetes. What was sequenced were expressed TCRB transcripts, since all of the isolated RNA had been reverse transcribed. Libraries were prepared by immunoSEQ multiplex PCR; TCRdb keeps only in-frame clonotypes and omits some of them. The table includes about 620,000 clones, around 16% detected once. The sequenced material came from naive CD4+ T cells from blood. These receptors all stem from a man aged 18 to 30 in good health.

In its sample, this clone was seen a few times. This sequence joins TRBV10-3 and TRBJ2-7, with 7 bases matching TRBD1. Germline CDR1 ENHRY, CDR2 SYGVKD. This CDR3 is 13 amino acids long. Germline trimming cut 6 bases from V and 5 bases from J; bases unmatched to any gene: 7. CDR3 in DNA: TGTGCCATCAGGCCCTTACAGGGGCACGAGCAGTACTTC. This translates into CAIRPLQGHEQYF.

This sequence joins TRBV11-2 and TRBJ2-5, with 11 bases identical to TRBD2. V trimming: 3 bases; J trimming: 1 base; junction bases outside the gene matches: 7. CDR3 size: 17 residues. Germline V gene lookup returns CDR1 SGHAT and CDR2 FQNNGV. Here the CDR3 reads CASSFRLAGTFQETQYF. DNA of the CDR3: TGTGCCAGCAGCTTCCGACTAGCGGGGACCTTCCAAGAGACCCAGTACTTC.

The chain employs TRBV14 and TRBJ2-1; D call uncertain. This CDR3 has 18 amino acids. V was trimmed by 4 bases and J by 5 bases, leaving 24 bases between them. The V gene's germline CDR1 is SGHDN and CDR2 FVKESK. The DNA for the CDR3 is TGTGCCAGCAGCCCCCCACTAAAAGGGATTGGCAGAAACAATGAGCAGTTCTTC. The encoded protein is CASSPPLKGIGRNNEQFF. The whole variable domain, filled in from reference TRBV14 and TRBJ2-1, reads EAGVTQFPSHSVIEKGQTVTLRCDPISGHDNLYWYRRVMGKEIKFLLHFVKESKQDESGMPNNRFLAERTGGTYSTLKVQPAELEDSGVYFCASSPPLKGIGRNNEQFFGPGTRLTVL.

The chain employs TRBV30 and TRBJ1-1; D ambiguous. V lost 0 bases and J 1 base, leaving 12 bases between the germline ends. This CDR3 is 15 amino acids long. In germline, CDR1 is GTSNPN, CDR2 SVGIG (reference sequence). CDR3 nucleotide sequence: TGTGCCTGGAGTGTAAAGGGAGCAGGGAACACTGAAGCTTTCTTT. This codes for CAWSVKGAGNTEAFF.

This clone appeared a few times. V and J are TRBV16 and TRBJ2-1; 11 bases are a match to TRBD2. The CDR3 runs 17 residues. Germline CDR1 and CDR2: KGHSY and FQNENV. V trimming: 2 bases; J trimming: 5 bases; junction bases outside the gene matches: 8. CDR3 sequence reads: CASSQIGSGRADNEQFF. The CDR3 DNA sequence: TGTGCCAGCAGCCAAATCGGTAGCGGGAGGGCCGACAATGAGCAGTTCTTC. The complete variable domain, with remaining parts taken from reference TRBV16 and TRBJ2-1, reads GEEVAQTPKHLVRGEGQKAKLYCAPIKGHSYVFWYQQVLKNEFKFLISFQNENVFDETGMPKERFSAKCLPNSPCSLEIQATKLEDSAVYFCASSQIGSGRADNEQFFGPGTRLTVL.

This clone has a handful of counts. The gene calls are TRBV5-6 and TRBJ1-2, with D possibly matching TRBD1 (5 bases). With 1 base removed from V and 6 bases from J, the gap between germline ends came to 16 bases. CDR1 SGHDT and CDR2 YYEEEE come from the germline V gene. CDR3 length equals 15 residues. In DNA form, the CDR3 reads TGTGCCAGCAGCTTGACTGGCCAGGGTAAAGATGGCTACACCTTC. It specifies CASSLTGQGKDGYTF.

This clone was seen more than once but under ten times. This CDR3 is CASSSLPGGTGEQYF. The CDR3 nucleotides are TGTGCCAGCAGTTCACTTCCAGGGGGCACGGGCGAGCAGTACTTC. This chain connects TRBV2 to TRBJ2-7, with 8 bases matching TRBD1. V lost 5 bases, J lost 6 bases, and 12 bases stayed unmatched. Germline V CDR1 and CDR2: SNHLY, FYNNEI. The CDR3 runs to 15 residues. The entire variable domain, with the rest obtained from reference TRBV2 and TRBJ2-7, is as follows: EPEVTQTPSHQVTQMGQEVILRCVPISNHLYFYWYRQILGQKVEFLVSFYNNEISEKSEIFDDQFSVERPDGSNFTLKIRSTKLEDSAMYFCASSSLPGGTGEQYFGPGTRLTVT.

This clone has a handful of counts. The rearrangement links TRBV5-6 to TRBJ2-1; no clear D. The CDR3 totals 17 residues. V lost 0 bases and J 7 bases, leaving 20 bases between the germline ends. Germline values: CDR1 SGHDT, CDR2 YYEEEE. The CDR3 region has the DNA TGTGCCAGCAGCTTGGTGGGTGCCTCTACCGAAAGAAATGAGCAGTTCTTC. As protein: CASSLVGASTERNEQFF.

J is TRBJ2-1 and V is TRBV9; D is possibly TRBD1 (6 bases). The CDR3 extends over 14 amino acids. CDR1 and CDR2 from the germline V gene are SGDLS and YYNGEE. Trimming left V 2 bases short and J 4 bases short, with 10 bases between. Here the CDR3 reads CASSVRQEYNEQFF. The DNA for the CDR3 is TGTGCCAGCAGCGTGCGACAGGAGTACAATGAGCAGTTCTTC.

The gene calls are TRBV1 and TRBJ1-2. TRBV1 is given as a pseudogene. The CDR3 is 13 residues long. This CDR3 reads CTSSPLSVYGYTF. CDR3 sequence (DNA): TGCACCAGCAGCCCCCTTAGCGTCTATGGCTACACCTTC.

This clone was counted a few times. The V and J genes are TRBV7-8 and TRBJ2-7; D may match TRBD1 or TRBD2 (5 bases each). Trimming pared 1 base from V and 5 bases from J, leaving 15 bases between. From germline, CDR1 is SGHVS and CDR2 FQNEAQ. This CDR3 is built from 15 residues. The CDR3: CASSLGGSLINEQYF. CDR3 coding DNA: TGTGCCAGCAGCTTAGGGGGGAGTCTAATTAACGAGCAGTACTTC.

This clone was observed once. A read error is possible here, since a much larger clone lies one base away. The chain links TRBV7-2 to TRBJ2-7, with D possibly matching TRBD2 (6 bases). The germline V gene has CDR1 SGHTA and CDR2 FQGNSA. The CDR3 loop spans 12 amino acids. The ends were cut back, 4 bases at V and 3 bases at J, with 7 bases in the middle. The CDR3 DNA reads TGTGCCAGCAGCTCGGACTACTACGAGCAGTACTTC. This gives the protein CASSSDYYEQYF.

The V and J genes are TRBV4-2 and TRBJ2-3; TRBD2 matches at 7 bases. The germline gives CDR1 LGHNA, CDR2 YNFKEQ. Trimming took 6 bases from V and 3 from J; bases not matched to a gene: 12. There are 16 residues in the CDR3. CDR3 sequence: CASRPAAGEWTDTQYF. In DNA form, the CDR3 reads TGTGCCAGCAGACCTGCGGCGGGAGAATGGACAGATACGCAGTATTTT.

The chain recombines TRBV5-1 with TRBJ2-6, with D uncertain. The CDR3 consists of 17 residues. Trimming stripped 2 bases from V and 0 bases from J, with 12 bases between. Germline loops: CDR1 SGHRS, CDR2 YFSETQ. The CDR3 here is CASSFPSSSSGANVLTF. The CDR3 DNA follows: TGCGCCAGCAGCTTCCCCAGCTCGAGCTCTGGGGCCAACGTCCTGACTTTC.

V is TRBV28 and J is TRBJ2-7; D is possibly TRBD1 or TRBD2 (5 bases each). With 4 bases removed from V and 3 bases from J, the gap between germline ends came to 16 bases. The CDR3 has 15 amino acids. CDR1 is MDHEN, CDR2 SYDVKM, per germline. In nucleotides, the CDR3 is TGTGCCAGCAGTTCCCTCGGGGCAAGTGTCTACGAGCAGTACTTC. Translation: CASSSLGASVYEQYF.

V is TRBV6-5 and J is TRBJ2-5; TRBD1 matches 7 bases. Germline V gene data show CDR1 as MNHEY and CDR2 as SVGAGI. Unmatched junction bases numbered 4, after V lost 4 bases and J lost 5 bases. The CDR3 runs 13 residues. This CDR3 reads CASSLGGWETQYF. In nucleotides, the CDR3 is TGTGCCAGCAGTTTAGGGGGCTGGGAGACCCAGTACTTC.

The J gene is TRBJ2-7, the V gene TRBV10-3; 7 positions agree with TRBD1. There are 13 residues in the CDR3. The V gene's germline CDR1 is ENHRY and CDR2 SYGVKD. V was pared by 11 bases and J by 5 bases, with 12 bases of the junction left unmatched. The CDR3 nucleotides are TGTGCCTCAAACCCCCAGGGGGTGAACGAGCAGTACTTC. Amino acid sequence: CASNPQGVNEQYF.